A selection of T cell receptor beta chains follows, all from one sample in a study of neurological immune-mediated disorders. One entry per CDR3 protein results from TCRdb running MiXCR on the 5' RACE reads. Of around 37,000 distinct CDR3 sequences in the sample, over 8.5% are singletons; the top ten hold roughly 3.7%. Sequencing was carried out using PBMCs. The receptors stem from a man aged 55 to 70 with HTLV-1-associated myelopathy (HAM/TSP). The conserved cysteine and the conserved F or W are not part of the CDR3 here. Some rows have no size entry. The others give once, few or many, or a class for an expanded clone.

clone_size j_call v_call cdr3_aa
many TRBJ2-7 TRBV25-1 ASSDRGLRTYEQY
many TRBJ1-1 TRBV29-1 SGRGVGTEAF
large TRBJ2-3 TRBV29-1 SVDDREATDTQY
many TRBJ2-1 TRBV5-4 ASSLSGLASGEQF
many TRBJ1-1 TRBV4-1 ASRIQGHDYTEAF
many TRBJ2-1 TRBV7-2 ASSRFPRALSVEQF
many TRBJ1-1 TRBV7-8 ASSLRDGGGAF
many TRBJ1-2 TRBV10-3 AISESGETSNYGYT
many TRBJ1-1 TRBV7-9 ASRPGEWDTEAF
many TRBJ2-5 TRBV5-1 ASSRSGGQYQETQY
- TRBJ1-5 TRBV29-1 SVPTGTGDQPQH
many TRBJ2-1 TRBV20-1 SASQQGLRNEQF
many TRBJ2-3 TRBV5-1 ASSLAGTGSTDTQY
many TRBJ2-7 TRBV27 ASSRRRPAGAYEQY
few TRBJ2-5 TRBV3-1 ASSQVGGGGETQY
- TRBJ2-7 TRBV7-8 ASSHAGQGYEQY
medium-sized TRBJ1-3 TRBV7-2 ASSLRRADTIY
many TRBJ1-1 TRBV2 ASSTKWTANTEAF
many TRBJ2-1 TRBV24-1 ATSDWTSGATHEQF
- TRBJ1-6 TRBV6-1 ASTWTGQGFSPLH
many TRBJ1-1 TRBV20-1 SAFRGPGTEAF
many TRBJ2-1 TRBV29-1 SVDSPGYNEQF
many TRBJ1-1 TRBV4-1 ASAGVGNTEAF
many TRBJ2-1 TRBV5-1 ASSSVGGSYNEQF
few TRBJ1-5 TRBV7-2 ASSQIYGTGNNKPQN
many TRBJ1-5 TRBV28 ASSPGLNQPQH
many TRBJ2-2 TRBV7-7 ASSFERAFGTGELF
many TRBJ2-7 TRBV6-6 ASSTDRVLYEQY
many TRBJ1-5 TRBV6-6 ASSYSKSNRGRSGQPQH
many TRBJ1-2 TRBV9 ASSVDGSLYGYT
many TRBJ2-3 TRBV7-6 ASSWGGGTQY
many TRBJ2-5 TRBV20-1 SAISSGGKETQY
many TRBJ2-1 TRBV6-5 ASSSGTYNEQF
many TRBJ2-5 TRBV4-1 ASSQDQSGYQETQY
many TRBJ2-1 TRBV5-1 ASSSGGVYNEQF
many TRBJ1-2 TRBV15 ATSRDLGQEYGYT
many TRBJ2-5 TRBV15 ATSRDRGSQETQY
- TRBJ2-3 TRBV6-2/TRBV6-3 ASSTGTSGNRNTQY
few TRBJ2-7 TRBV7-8 ASSSQGANYEQY
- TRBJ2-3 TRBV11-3 ASSLDPGTSGGPSTDTQY
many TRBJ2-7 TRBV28 ASRNGRSYEQY
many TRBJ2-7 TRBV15 ATSRDETDRPLY
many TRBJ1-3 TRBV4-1 ASSQGSVSGNTIY
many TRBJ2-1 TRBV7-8 ASRPTSGSINEQF
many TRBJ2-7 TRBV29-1 SVGQTSSYEQY
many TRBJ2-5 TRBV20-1 SARDTSGQETQY
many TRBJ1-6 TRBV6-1 ASSEVTGNGSPLH
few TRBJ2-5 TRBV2 ASSVAGVGETQY
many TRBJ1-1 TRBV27 ASSLVRGGTEAF
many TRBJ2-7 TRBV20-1 SARAPSGLYEQY
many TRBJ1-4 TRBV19 ASRLAMSKKLF
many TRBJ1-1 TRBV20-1 SAKYLMETEAF
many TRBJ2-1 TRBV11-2 ASSPTALGGNEQF
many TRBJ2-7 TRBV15 ATSSGLAGAYEQY
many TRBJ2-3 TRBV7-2 ASSLGIAASDTQY